The 22 T cell receptor beta chains below all came from one sample that was sequenced in a study of molecular identifiers for immune sequencing clone quantification. TCRdb passed the PCR reads through MiXCR, listing each CDR3 protein once. The table records just under 650,000 distinct CDR3 sequences, nearly 20% of them present only once. Source material: naive CD8+ T cells from blood, with Jurkat cell RNA spiked in. Subset given: FACS-sorted CD8+CD4-CCR7+CD45RA+ naive T cells. These receptor sequences come from a human donor in good health. Some libraries in this study had Jurkat cell RNA spiked in.

In this sample, this clonotype turned up many times. The chain is built from TRBV30 and TRBJ2-1, with D unclear. Germline V lookup: CDR1 GTSNPN, CDR2 SVGIG (reference sequence). Trimming shortened V by 4 bases and J by 1 base, and 5 bases separated the two germline ends. The CDR3 runs 12 residues. The CDR3 here is CAWKASYNEQFF. CDR3 nucleotides: TGTGCCTGGAAGGCTTCCTACAATGAGCAGTTCTTC. The whole variable domain, filled in from reference TRBV30 and TRBJ2-1, reads SQTIHQWPATLVQPVGSPLSLECTVEGTSNPNLYWYRQAAGRGLQLLFYSVGIGQISSEVPQNLSASRPQDRQFILSSKKLLLSDSGFYLCAWKASYNEQFFGPGTRLTVL.

This clonotype was picked up many times. The chain uses TRBV19 and TRBJ1-5, with TRBD1 as a possible D gene (6 bases). V dropped 2 bases and J dropped 7 bases, with 12 bases sitting between them. This CDR3 has 14 amino acids. Germline values: CDR1 LNHDA, CDR2 SQIVND (reference sequence). The CDR3 here is CASSITGSYQPQHF. The CDR3 region has the DNA TGTGCCAGTAGTATAACAGGGTCGTACCAGCCCCAGCATTTT.

This clonotype occurred many times. The chain combines TRBV28 with TRBJ2-2; D is ambiguous. CDR3 size: 16 residues. With 5 bases removed from V and 3 bases from J, the gap between germline ends came to 16 bases. CDR1 is MDHEN, CDR2 SYDVKM, per germline. The CDR3 sequence is CASSALGLEDTGELFF. In DNA, the CDR3 is TGTGCCAGCAGTGCCTTAGGGCTTGAAGACACCGGGGAGCTGTTTTTT. The entire variable domain, with the rest obtained from reference TRBV28 and TRBJ2-2, is as follows: DVKVTQSSRYLVKRTGEKVFLECVQDMDHENMFWYRQDPGLGLRLIYFSYDVKMKEKGDIPEGYSVSREKKERFSLILESASTNQTSMYLCASSALGLEDTGELFFGEGSRLTVL.

This clonotype came up many times. V gene TRBV20-1 combines with J gene TRBJ2-1; D gene unclear. Germline CDR1 and CDR2: DFQATT and SNEGSKA (reference sequence). V was pared by 3 bases and J by 8 bases, with 8 bases between. The CDR3 has 11 amino acids. CDR3 coding DNA: TGCAGTGCTAGTGATGGGCATGAGCAGTTCTTC. Its translation: CSASDGHEQFF.

Many counts were recorded for this clonotype. The chain has TRBV9 and TRBJ1-4; D gene uncertain. Germline V CDR1 and CDR2: SGDLS, YYNGEE. CDR3 size: 15 residues. V was pared by 0 bases and J by 7 bases, with 13 bases between. In DNA form, the CDR3 reads TGTGCCAGCAGCGTAGGTGCAGGAGGGCGTGAAAAACTGTTTTTT. This sequence encodes CASSVGAGGREKLFF.

Comment on this clonotype: A junction boundary mismatches the germline segment, possibly from a read error. The chain recombines TRBV4-3 with TRBJ2-6; weak D call: TRBD1 (5 bases). CDR3 length equals 16 residues. CDR1 is LGHNA, CDR2 YSLEER, per germline. Here the CDR3 DNA reads TGCGCCAGCAGCCAAGACACAGACTCTGGGGCTAACGTCCTGACTTTC. Translation gives CASSQDTDSGANVLTF.

This clonotype was detected only a few times. This CDR3 reads CASSPPRLAVYTDTQYF. In DNA, the CDR3 is TGTGCCAGTAGTCCCCCAAGACTAGCGGTATACACAGATACGCAGTATTTT. The chain recombines TRBV19 with TRBJ2-3; 9 bases are a match to TRBD2. The junction had 11 bases not matched to a gene; V was cut back by 5 bases and J by 2 bases. This CDR3 has 17 amino acids. Germline V gene sequence: CDR1 LNHDA, CDR2 SQIVND (reference sequence).

This clonotype was seen ten or more times. Germline is not matched at one junction end, which may reflect a read error. The chain couples TRBV7-8 to TRBJ2-3; D is uncertain. The germline V gene encodes CDR1 SGHVS and CDR2 FQNEAQ. CDR3 size: 14 residues. The CDR3 sequence is CANSPSFSTDTQYF. Written as DNA, the CDR3 is TGTGCCAACAGCCCAAGCTTTAGCACAGATACGCAGTATTTT.

This clonotype was observed at least ten times. V gene TRBV13 combines with J gene TRBJ2-4, with 9 bases fitting TRBD2. V lost 5 bases and J lost 0; bases outside the gene matches: 8. The V gene's germline CDR1 is PRHDT and CDR2 FYEKMQ (reference sequence). The CDR3 has 17 amino acids. Here the CDR3 reads CASSARVAGVAKNIQYF. CDR3 nucleotides: TGTGCCAGCAGCGCAAGGGTAGCGGGGGTAGCCAAAAACATTCAGTACTTC.

V is TRBV14 and J is TRBJ2-2; the D is unclear. The CDR3 totals 15 residues. Per the germline V gene, CDR1 is SGHDN and CDR2 is FVKESK. Trimming pared 0 bases from V and 9 bases from J, leaving 14 bases between. The CDR3 spells CASSQDWAGVRELFF. The CDR3, as DNA: TGTGCCAGCAGCCAAGATTGGGCAGGAGTTAGGGAGCTGTTTTTT.

In its sample, this clonotype was seen many times. V usage is TRBV13 and J usage is TRBJ1-1; D ambiguous. The V end lost 0 bases, the J end lost 4 bases, and 9 bases lay between the germline ends. From germline, CDR1 is PRHDT and CDR2 FYEKMQ (reference sequence). This CDR3 spans 14 amino acids. The CDR3 protein is CASSLGFPVTEAFF. CDR3 DNA sequence: TGTGCCAGCAGCTTAGGCTTCCCCGTCACTGAAGCTTTCTTT.

This clonotype was picked up many times. The chain carries TRBV6-2 or TRBV6-3 and TRBJ1-6; tentative D call: TRBD1 (6 bases). Germline lookup yields CDR1 MNHEY and CDR2 SVGEGT. The CDR3 consists of 14 residues. V dropped 4 bases and J dropped 9 bases, with 13 bases sitting between them. The CDR3 coding sequence is TGTGCCAGCAGTTTGGGGACACTCTCTTCACCCCTCCACTTT. This gives the protein CASSLGTLSSPLHF.

This clonotype was detected once. A much larger clone sits a single nucleotide away, making a read error possible. The V gene is TRBV5-6, the J gene TRBJ2-7; D is uncertain. V dropped 2 bases and J dropped 4 bases, with 10 bases sitting between them. CDR3 length: 13 residues. In germline, CDR1 is SGHDT, CDR2 YYEEEE. The CDR3 loop is CASSLGWVYEQYF. DNA for the CDR3: TGTGCCAGCAGCTTAGGCTGGGTGTACGAGCAGTACTTC.

This clonotype has a count of ten or more. This rearrangement joins TRBV7-9 to TRBJ2-7; TRBD1 agrees at 9 bases. V lost 0 bases, J lost 6 bases, and 0 bases stayed unmatched. The CDR3 is 13 residues long. Germline loops: CDR1 SEHNR, CDR2 FQNEAQ (reference sequence). CDR3 bases: TGTGCCAGCAGCTTAGCGGACAGGGGCGAGCAGTACTTC. This sequence encodes CASSLADRGEQYF.

This clonotype was picked up many times. The chain has TRBV28 and TRBJ2-7; D might be TRBD1 (6 bases). In germline, CDR1 is MDHEN, CDR2 SYDVKM. The CDR3 consists of 14 residues. V lost 5 bases and J lost 2, with 13 bases in between. DNA for the CDR3: TGTGCCAGCAGTCTTGAGACAGGTACCTACGAGCAGTACTTC. This codes for CASSLETGTYEQYF.

This clonotype has a handful of counts. The rearrangement uses TRBV6-5 and TRBJ2-5; no definite D call. Germline loops: CDR1 MNHEY, CDR2 SVGAGI. V lost 2 bases to trimming and J lost 2 bases, with 12 bases between them. The CDR3 has 15 amino acids. The CDR3 is CASSYSWQQQETQYF. CDR3 coding DNA: TGTGCCAGCAGTTACAGTTGGCAACAACAAGAGACCCAGTACTTC.

This clonotype occurred many times. The chain recombines TRBV7-2 with TRBJ1-1, with 10 bases lining up with TRBD1. This CDR3 region has 16 residues. J gave up 5 bases and V 5 bases, and 11 bases lay outside the gene matches. Per germline, CDR1 SGHTA and CDR2 FQGNSA. CDR3 bases: TGTGCCAGCAGCGCCCCGGGACAGGGGTTGGGGACTGAAGCTTTCTTT. Its protein product is CASSAPGQGLGTEAFF.

The chain links TRBV5-1 to TRBJ2-1; 12 bases agree with TRBD1. This CDR3 contains 15 residues. J gave up 7 bases and V 3 bases, and 5 bases lay outside the gene matches. CDR1 SGHRS and CDR2 YFSETQ come from the germline V gene. CDR3 residues: CASSSGTGGSNEQFF. As DNA, the CDR3 is TGCGCCAGCAGCTCCGGGACAGGGGGCTCGAATGAGCAGTTCTTC.

This clonotype was detected many times. The gene calls are TRBV12-3 or TRBV12-4 and TRBJ1-1; D uncertain. The CDR3 is 13 amino acids. V was shortened by 6 bases and J by 9 bases, with 17 bases between the two germline ends. CDR3 coding DNA: TGTGCCAGCAGACCGACTACCGACGGGCAAGCTTTCTTT. As protein: CASRPTTDGQAFF.

Of note for this clonotype: Given a much more abundant clone one base away, this may be a read error. The chain uses TRBV24-1 and TRBJ2-2, with 7 bases that match TRBD1. CDR3 length equals 17 residues. Germline CDR1 reads KGHDR; CDR2 reads SFDVKD. The CDR3 DNA is TGTGCCACCAGTGATCAACGGACAGGTCCGAACACCGGGGAGCTGTGTTTT. This translates into CATSDQRTGPNTGELCF.

This chain connects TRBV19 to TRBJ1-4; 7 bases fit TRBD1. Germline V gene data show CDR1 as LNHDA and CDR2 as SQIVND (reference sequence). CDR3 length: 16 residues. Trimming cost V 4 bases and J 1 base; bases outside gene matches: 6. CDR3 residues: CASSTGGARTNEKLFF. CDR3 nucleotide sequence: TGTGCCAGTAGTACAGGGGGAGCGCGAACTAATGAAAAACTGTTTTTT.

The table lists this clonotype with many counts. The chain is built from TRBV2 and TRBJ1-1; 7 nucleotides align to TRBD1. The germline V gene encodes CDR1 SNHLY and CDR2 FYNNEI. The J segment lost 0 bases and the V segment lost 6 bases, leaving 10 bases of the junction unmatched. The CDR3 spans 16 residues. This CDR3 reads CASRAGDSPMNTEAFF. For the CDR3, the DNA is TGTGCCAGCAGGGCGGGGGACAGCCCCATGAACACTGAAGCTTTCTTT.